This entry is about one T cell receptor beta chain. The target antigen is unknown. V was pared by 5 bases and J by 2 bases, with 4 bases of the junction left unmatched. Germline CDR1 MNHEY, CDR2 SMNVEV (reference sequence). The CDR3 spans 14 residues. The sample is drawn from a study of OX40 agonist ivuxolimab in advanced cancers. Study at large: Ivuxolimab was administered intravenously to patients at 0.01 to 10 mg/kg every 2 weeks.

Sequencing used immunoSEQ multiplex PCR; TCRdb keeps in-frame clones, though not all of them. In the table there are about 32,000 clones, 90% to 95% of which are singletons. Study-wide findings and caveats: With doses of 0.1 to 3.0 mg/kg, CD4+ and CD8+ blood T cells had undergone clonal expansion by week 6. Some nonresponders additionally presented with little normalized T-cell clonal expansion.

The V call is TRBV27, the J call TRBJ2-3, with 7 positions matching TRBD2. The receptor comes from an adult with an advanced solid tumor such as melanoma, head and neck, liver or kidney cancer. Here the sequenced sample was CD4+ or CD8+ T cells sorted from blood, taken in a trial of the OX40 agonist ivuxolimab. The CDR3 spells CASSRAGNTDTQYF. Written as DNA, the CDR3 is TGTGCCAGCAGTAGAGCGGGAAACACAGATACGCAGTATTTT.